This TCR beta chain was captured in a study of blood T cells in healthy people across ages (dated by TCRdb to 2015 to 2017). The study in broad terms: In model experiments, roughly one uniquely barcoded TCR beta cDNA molecule per two T cells was captured by template switching. The study analyzed two additional independent replicas of 1 million unique cDNA reads from the same blood draw for two donors, one aged 18 to 29 and one aged 80 or older. Donors were grouped into four age groups: young (average roughly 17 years), middle-aged (39), aged (about 60) and long-lived (approximately 78). To track age-related changes in TCR beta repertoire diversity, the study relied on deep sequencing normalized with unique cDNA molecular identifiers. To avoid experimental bias, donors of different ages were distributed randomly across sequencing lanes.

With regard to this clonotype: This receptor's antigen is unknown. No base qualities exist here, and no much larger clone lies one base off it.

The full study reports these points: Donor CMV infection status was unknown, potentially confounding age-related changes in expanded clonotypes. As age increased, observed TCR beta diversity per million T cells dropped in a roughly linear way, and a significant reduction was already evident by age 40. Total diversity estimates from one million sequenced T cells were considered lower bounds and underestimates. Since profiling was done on bulk unsorted PBMCs, naive and antigen-experienced compartments could not be conclusively compared. The long-lived group showed more naive CD4+ T cells, fewer expanded clones and increased TCR diversity than the aged group, suggesting age selection. The percentage of naive T cells measured by flow cytometry correlated strongly with observed TCR beta diversity.

Donors were around 37 systemically healthy Caucasian individuals from Russia aged roughly 6 to 100 years. Each donor gave approximately 9.3 milliliters of peripheral blood, collected into EDTA-treated Vacutainer tubes. PBMCs were isolated by Ficoll-Paque density-gradient centrifugation, with at least 6.5 million obtained per sample. Total RNA was extracted from PBMCs with Trizol reagent, with at least 6 micrograms obtained per sample. The percentages of naive CD45RAhigh/CD27high T cells were determined by flow cytometry on a PBMC aliquot from every donor. Library creation used 5' RACE. The run used an Illumina HiSeq 2500. A second roughly 6 to 11 cycle PCR used a sample-barcoded 5' primer and a J-beta primer mix. Each TCR beta cDNA molecule received a unique molecular identifier from a template-switch 5' adaptor carrying 12 random nucleotides. Each sample yielded at least 2.5 million CDR3-containing paired-end reads. All of the RNA was converted into first-strand cDNA using the Mint cDNA synthesis kit, with a TRBC-specific oligonucleotide serving as the primer. All cDNA was treated with uracil-DNA glycosylase and then went through a first 18-cycle PCR with the universal primers M1SS and BC2_uni_R. Per the authors' processing: Normalization of each sample was performed by random selection of 1 million high-quality reads, each carrying a distinct molecular identifier. Reads sharing molecular identifiers were discarded rather than binned into consensus sequences. MiTCR, with a Q25 quality threshold and the strictest error-elimination algorithm, was used for CDR3 identification, clonotype clustering and error correction. A nonparametric unseen species model with Euler transformation was used to estimate a lower bound on total TCR beta diversity. Through fastp at Q25 and MiXCR, TCRdb rebuilt clones from the public reads, retaining in-frame beta chains. All rows with the same CDR3 protein become a single entry with the most common DNA and genes. The V and J calls here are based on TCRdb, not the publication. The sample table shows roughly 680,000 distinct CDR3 sequences, and under 25% are seen once. The top ten hold under 4% of the sample.

The CDR3 has 12 amino acids, counting the end cysteine and phenylalanine. Only the CDR3 part of the read is kept: 36 bases, read in frame from the first base. V lost 1 base and J lost 6 bases; the stretch between them is 7 bases long. The germline V gene (reference sequence) gives CDR1 as LGHDT and CDR2 as YNNKEL. The chain employs TRBV3-1 and TRBJ2-7; the D gene remains uncertain. Sequenced input: blood. This clonotype was obtained from a man between 65 and 80 years old in good health. The CDR3 protein sequence reads: CASSQGVSEQYF. The nucleotide sequence reads as follows: TGTGCCAGCAGCCAAGGAGTTTCCGAGCAGTACTTC.